Listed below are T cell receptor beta chains from one sample, sequenced in a study of blood T cell repertoires in COVID-19. The method was immunoSEQ multiplex PCR; TCRdb's version includes in-frame clones alone and lacks a portion of them. The data contain around 140,000 clones, approximately 86% of them singletons. The sample taken for sequencing was PBMCs or T cells enriched from blood (not recorded which). These receptors all stem from a woman aged 40 to 55 who had been exposed to COVID-19. Both conserved end residues are part of each CDR3. The order of the fields is V gene, J gene, clone size, D gene, CDR3 protein, CDR3 DNA. A D gene is named only where the DNA matches it firmly. The size entry is marked missing in some rows and otherwise reads once, few, many or a size class.

TRBV6-5	TRBJ2-7	NA	NA	CASTGAYEQYF	TGTGCCAGCACGGGGGCCTACGAGCAGTACTTC
TRBV19	TRBJ1-5	NA	TRBD1	CASAGTGEQPQHF	TGTGCCAGTGCCGGGACAGGGGAACAGCCCCAGCATTTT
TRBV29-1	TRBJ2-5	NA	NA	CSVALYQETQYF	TGCAGCGTTGCACTGTACCAAGAGACCCAGTACTTC
TRBV7-2	TRBJ2-2	NA	NA	CASSISYTGELFF	TGTGCCAGCAGCATCTCTTACACCGGGGAGCTGTTTTTT
TRBV20-1	TRBJ1-1	NA	NA	CSAKLGAEAFF	TGCAGTGCTAAGCTAGGTGCTGAAGCTTTCTTT
TRBV6-5	TRBJ2-1	NA	TRBD2	CASSYRTSGEGEQFF	TGTGCCAGCAGTTACCGGACTAGCGGGGAAGGTGAGCAGTTCTTC
TRBV29-1	TRBJ1-2	NA	NA	CSVEDSGYTF	TGCAGCGTGGAAGACAGTGGCTACACCTTC
TRBV4-1	TRBJ1-4	NA	NA	CASSQERGATNEKLFF	TGCGCCAGCAGCCAAGAACGAGGAGCAACTAATGAAAAACTGTTTTTT
TRBV27	TRBJ1-5	NA	NA	CASRGGADQPQHF	TGTGCCAGCAGGGGAGGGGCAGATCAGCCCCAGCATTTT
TRBV18	TRBJ2-2	NA	TRBD1	CASSPGNRQGSTGELFF	TGTGCCAGCTCACCGGGAAATAGACAGGGGAGCACCGGGGAGCTGTTTTTT
TRBV5-1	TRBJ1-1	NA	NA	CASSLPGNTEAFF	TGCGCCAGCAGCTTACCCGGGAACACTGAAGCTTTCTTT
TRBV5-1	TRBJ1-4	NA	TRBD1	CASSPYGDRGNEKLFF	TGCGCCAGCAGCCCCTACGGGGACAGGGGTAATGAAAAACTGTTTTTT
TRBV7-9	TRBJ1-1	NA	TRBD1	CASSFGQGILVTEAFF	TGTGCCAGCAGCTTCGGACAGGGGATTTTGGTCACTGAAGCTTTCTTT
TRBV23-1	TRBJ1-1	NA	NA	CASSQRKENTEAFF	TGCGCCAGCAGTCAGAGGAAAGAGAACACTGAAGCTTTCTTT
TRBV2	TRBJ2-7	NA	NA	CASLRTESYEQYF	TGTGCCAGCTTACGGACAGAGTCCTACGAGCAGTACTTC
TRBV27	TRBJ1-5	NA	TRBD1	CASSSGQGFSQPQHF	TGTGCCAGCAGTTCCGGACAGGGATTTAGTCAGCCCCAGCATTTT
TRBV6-6	TRBJ1-3	once	NA	CASSRGRGSGNTIYF	TGTGCCAGCAGTCGGGGTCGCGGCTCTGGAAACACCATATATTTT
TRBV7-9	TRBJ2-7	NA	TRBD1	CASSLVPGQGVSYEQYF	TGTGCCAGCAGCTTAGTACCCGGGCAGGGGGTTAGCTACGAGCAGTACTTC